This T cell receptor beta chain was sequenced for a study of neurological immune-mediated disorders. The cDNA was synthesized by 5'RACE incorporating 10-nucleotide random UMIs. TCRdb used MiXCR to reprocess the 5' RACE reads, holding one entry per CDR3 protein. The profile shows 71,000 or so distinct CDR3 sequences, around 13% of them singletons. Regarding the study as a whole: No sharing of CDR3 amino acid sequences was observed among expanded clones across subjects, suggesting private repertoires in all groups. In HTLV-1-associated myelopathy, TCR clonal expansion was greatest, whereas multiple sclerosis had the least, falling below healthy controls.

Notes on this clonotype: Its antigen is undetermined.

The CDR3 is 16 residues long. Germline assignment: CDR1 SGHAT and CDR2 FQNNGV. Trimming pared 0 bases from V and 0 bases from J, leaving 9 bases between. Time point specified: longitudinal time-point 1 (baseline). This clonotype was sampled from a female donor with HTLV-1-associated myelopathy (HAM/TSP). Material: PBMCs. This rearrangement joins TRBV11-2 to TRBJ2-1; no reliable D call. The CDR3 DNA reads TGTGCCAGCAGCTTAGAAGCCTATCCCTCCTACAATGAGCAGTTCTTC. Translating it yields CASSLEAYPSYNEQFF.